The 5 T cell receptor beta chains presented below share a single source sample, sequenced in a study of blood T cells in healthy people across ages. A second roughly 6 to 11 cycle PCR used barcoded and J-beta primers. MiXCR, run by TCRdb on the 5' RACE reads, gives a single entry per CDR3 protein. The sample lists 850,000 to 1,000,000 distinct CDR3 sequences; around 48% were seen once. Sequenced sample: blood. The receptor set was obtained from a man aged 25 to 45 in good health.

The CDR3 sequence is CARPIKANYGYTF. DNA for the CDR3: TGCGCACGACCTATCAAGGCTAACTATGGCTACACCTTC. The gene calls are TRBV20-1 and TRBJ1-2; D is unresolved. Germline V gives CDR1 DFQATT, CDR2 SNEGSKA (reference sequence). CDR3 length: 13 residues.

CDR3 sequence (DNA): TGCAGCGTTGAAGTTTCGTCTGTGGGCTCCAATGAGCAGTTCTTC. Its translation is CSVEVSSVGSNEQFF. This chain joins TRBV29-1 and TRBJ2-1, with D unresolved. The germline CDR1 and CDR2 sequences are SQVTM and ANQGSEA. CDR3 length: 15 amino acids. V was cut by 1 base and J by 6 bases, with 16 bases left in between.

The rearrangement joins TRBV6-2 or TRBV6-3 to TRBJ2-1; 11 bases map to TRBD1. The CDR3 extends over 20 amino acids. Unmatched junction bases numbered 17, after V lost 2 bases and J lost 5 bases. Germline loops: CDR1 MNHEY, CDR2 SVGEGT. CDR3 sequence reads: CASSYELGQGAFSTNNEQFF. The CDR3 coding sequence is TGTGCCAGCAGTTACGAATTAGGACAGGGGGCGTTTTCGACAAACAATGAGCAGTTCTTC.

Only a few counts were recorded for this clonotype. The V call is TRBV7-6, the J call TRBJ2-4, with 10 bases that match TRBD1. With the DNA end fitting TRBJ2-7 better, the J assignment may be wrong. The length of the CDR3 is 15 residues. In germline, CDR1 is SGHVS, CDR2 FNYEAQ. The DNA for the CDR3 is TGTGCCAGCAGCCCTGCGGGACAGGGGTTCAACGAGCAGTACTTC. Translating it yields CASSPAGQGFNEQYF.

The genes are TRBV29-1 and TRBJ1-1; D possibly corresponds to TRBD1 (6 bases). The CDR3 consists of 11 residues. Per germline, CDR1 SQVTM and CDR2 ANQGSEA. V dropped 8 bases and J dropped 3 bases, with 10 bases sitting between them. This CDR3 is CSSQGYTEAFF. The CDR3, as DNA: TGCAGCTCCCAGGGGTACACTGAAGCTTTCTTT.